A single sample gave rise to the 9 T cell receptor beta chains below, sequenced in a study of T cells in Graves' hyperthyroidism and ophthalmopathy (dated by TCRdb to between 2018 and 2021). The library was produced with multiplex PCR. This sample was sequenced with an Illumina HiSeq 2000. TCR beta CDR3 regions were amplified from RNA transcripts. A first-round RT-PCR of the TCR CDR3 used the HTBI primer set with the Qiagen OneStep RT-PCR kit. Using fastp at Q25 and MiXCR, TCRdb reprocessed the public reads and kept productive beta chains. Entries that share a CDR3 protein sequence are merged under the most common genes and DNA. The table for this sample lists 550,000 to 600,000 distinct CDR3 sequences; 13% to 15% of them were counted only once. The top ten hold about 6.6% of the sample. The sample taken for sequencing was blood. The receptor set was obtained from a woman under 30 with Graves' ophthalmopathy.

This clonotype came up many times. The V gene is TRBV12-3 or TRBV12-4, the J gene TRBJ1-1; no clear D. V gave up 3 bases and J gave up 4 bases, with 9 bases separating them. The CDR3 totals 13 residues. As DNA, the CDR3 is TGTGCCAGCAGTTTGGGGAGGGCCACTGAAGCTTTCTTT. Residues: CASSLGRATEAFF.

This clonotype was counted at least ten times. This chain's CDR3 is CASSFLNEQFF. For the CDR3, the DNA is TGTGCCAGCAGCTTCCTCAATGAGCAGTTCTTC. V usage is TRBV12-3 or TRBV12-4 and J usage is TRBJ2-1; D gene unclear. V dropped 6 bases and J dropped 6 bases, with 6 bases sitting between them. The CDR3 covers 11 residues.

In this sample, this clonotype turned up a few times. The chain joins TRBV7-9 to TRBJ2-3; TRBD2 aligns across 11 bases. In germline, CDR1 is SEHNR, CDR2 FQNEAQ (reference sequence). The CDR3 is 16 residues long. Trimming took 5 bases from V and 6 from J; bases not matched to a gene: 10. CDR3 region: CASSKNLAGGPDTQYF. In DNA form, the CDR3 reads TGTGCCAGCAGCAAAAACTTAGCGGGAGGGCCTGATACGCAGTATTTT.

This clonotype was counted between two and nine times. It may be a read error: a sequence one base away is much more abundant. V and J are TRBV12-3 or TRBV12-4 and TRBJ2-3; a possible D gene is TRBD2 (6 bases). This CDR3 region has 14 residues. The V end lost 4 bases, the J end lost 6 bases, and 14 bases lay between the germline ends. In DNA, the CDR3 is TGTGCCAGCAGTTCCCGGGACTGGGGTGATACGCAGTATTTT. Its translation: CASSSRDWGDTQYF.

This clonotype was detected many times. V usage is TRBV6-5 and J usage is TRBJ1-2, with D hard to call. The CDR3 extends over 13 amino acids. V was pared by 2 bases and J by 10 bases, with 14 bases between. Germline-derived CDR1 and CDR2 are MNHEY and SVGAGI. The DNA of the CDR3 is TGTGCCAGCAGTTACGGGCTGTCCTTTGACTACACCTTC. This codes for CASSYGLSFDYTF.

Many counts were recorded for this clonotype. In nucleotides, the CDR3 is TGCAGTGCTCGGACAGTAGAACGCTCCTACGAGCAGTACTTC. Translating it yields CSARTVERSYEQYF. J is TRBJ2-7 and V is TRBV20-1; perhaps TRBD1 as D (6 bases). Germline V CDR1 and CDR2: DFQATT, SNEGSKA (reference sequence). The CDR3 has 14 residues. V lost 5 bases to trimming and J lost 0 bases, with 14 bases between them.

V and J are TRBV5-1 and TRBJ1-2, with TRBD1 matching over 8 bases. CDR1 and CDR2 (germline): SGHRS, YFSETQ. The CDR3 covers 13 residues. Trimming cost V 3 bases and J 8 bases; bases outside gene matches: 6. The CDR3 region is CASSSGTGGGYTF. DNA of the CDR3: TGCGCCAGCAGCTCTGGGACAGGTGGGGGCTACACCTTC.

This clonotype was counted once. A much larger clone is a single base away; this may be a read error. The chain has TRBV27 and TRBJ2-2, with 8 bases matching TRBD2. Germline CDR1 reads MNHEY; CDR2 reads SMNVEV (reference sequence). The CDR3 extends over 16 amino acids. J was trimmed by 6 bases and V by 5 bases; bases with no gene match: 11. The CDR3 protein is CASSPFTQTSAGELFF. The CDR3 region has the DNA TGTGCCAGCAGTCCGTTCACTCAGACTAGCGCCGGGGAGCTGTTTTTT.

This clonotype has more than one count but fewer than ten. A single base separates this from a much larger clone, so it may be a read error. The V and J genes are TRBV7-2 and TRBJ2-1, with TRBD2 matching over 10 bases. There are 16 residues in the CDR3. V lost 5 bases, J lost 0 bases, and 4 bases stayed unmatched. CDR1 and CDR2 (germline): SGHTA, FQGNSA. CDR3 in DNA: TGTGCCAGCAGCATCCAGCGGGGGGGCTCCTACAATGAGCAGTTCTTC. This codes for CASSIQRGGSYNEQFF.